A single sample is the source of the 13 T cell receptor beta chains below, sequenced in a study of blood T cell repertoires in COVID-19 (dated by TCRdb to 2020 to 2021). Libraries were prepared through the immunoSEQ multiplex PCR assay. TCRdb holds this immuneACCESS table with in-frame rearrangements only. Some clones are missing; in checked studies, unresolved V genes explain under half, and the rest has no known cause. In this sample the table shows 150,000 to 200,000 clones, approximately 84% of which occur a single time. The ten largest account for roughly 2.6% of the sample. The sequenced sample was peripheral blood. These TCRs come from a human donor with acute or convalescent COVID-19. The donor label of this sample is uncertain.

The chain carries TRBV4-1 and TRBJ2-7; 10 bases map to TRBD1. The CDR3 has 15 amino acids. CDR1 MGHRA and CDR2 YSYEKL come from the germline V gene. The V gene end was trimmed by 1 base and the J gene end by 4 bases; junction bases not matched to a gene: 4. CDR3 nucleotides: TGCGCCAGCAGCCAAGTGCGGACAGGGGGATACGAGCAGTACTTC. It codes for CASSQVRTGGYEQYF.

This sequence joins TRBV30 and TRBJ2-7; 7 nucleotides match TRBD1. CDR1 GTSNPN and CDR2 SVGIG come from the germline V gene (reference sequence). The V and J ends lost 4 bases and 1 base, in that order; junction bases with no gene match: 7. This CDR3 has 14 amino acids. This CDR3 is CAWTSGGASYEQYF. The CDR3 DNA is TGTGCCTGGACCTCAGGGGGTGCGTCCTACGAGCAGTACTTC.

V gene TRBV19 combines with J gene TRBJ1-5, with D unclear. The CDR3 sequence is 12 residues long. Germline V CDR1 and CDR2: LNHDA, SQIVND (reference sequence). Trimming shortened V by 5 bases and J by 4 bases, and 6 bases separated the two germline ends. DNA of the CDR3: TGTGCCAGTAGTGAGGCGAATCAGCCCCAGCATTTT. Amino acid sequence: CASSEANQPQHF.

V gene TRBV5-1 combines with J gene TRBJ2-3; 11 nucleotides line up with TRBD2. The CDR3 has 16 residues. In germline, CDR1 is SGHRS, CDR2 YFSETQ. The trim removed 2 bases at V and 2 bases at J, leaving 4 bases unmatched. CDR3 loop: CASSLGTSGPTDTQYF. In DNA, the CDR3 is TGCGCCAGCAGCTTAGGGACTAGCGGCCCCACAGATACGCAGTATTTT.

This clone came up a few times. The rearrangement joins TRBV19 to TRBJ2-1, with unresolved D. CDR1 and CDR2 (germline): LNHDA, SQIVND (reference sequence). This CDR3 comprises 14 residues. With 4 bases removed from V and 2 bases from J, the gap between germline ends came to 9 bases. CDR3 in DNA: TGTGCCAGTAGTAGGCAGGTAACCTACAATGAGCAGTTCTTC. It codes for CASSRQVTYNEQFF.

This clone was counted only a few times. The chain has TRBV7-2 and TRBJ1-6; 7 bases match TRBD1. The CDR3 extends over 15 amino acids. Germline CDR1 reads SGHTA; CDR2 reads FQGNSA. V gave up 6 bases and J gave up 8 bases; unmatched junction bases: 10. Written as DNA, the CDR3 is TGTGCCAGCAGGCCACCGGGACAGAGGGATTCACCCCTCCACTTT. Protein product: CASRPPGQRDSPLHF.

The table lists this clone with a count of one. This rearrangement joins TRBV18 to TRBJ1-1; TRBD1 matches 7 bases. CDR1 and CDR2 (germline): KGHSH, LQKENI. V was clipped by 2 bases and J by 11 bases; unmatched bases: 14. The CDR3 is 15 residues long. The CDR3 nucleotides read TGTGCCAGCTCACCAAATACAGGGGATGGATTGGAGGCTTTCTTT. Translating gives CASSPNTGDGLEAFF.

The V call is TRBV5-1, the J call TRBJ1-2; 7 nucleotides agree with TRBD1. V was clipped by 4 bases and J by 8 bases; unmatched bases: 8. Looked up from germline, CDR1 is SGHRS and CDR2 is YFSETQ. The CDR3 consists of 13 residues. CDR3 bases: TGCGCCAGCAGCCTCAGGGGGGAAGGAGGCTACACCTTC. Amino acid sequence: CASSLRGEGGYTF.

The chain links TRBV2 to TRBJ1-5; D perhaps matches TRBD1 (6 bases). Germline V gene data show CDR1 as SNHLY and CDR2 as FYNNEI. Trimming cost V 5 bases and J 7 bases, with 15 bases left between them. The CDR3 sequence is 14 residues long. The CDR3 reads CASSPGGRGQPQHF. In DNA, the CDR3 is TGTGCCAGCAGTCCCGGGGGGAGGGGGCAGCCCCAGCATTTT.

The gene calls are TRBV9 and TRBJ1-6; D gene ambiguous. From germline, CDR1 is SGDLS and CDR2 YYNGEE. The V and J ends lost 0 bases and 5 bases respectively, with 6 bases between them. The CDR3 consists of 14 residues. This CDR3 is CASSVEINNSPLHF. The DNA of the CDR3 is TGTGCCAGCAGCGTAGAAATTAATAATTCACCCCTCCACTTT.

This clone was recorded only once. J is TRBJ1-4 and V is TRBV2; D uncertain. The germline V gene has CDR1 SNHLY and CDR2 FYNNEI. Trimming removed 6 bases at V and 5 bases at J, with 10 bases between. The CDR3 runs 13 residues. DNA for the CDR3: TGTGCCAGCAGGCGAGACTACAATGAAAAACTGTTTTTT. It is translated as CASRRDYNEKLFF.

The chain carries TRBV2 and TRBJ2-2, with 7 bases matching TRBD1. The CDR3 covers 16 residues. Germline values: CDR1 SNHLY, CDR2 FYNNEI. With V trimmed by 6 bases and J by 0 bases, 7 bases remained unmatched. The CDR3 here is CASRRDSYANTGELFF. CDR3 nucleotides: TGTGCCAGCAGGAGGGACAGTTATGCGAACACCGGGGAGCTGTTTTTT.

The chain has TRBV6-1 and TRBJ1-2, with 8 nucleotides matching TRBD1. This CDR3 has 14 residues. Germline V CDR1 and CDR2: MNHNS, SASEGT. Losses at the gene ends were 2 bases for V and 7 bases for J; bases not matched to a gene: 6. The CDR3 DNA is TGTGCCAGCAGTGAACTGGCCAGGGGGCGTGGCTACACCTTC. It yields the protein CASSELARGRGYTF.